The T cell receptor (beta chain) under discussion was sequenced for a study of radiotherapy plus CTLA-4 blockade in lung cancer. Study-level results: Response was reportedly best predicted by early blood T cell clone dynamics, with interferon-beta. There was expansion of tumor-derived TCR clones in blood after radiotherapy plus ipilimumab.

The data were produced by immunoSEQ multiplex PCR, yet TCRdb's version contains in-frame clones alone and is incomplete. Of about 97,000 clones listed, 60% to 75% are singletons. Concerning this clone itself: Its target is not known.

CDR1 and CDR2 from the germline V gene are MNHNY and SVGAGI (reference sequence). The CDR3 spans 13 residues. Trimming took off 8 bases at V and 4 bases at J, with 12 bases between the two ends. The chain couples TRBV6-6 to TRBJ2-1; D might be TRBD2 (6 bases). The specimen was peripheral blood, collected from a patient treated with radiotherapy plus ipilimumab. This clonotype was obtained from a human donor with non-small cell lung cancer who had a partial response to radiotherapy plus ipilimumab. Some clones in this sample may be carry-over from other donors' samples. In DNA, the CDR3 is TGTGCCAGCGGCGGGGATGGGTACAATGAGCAGTTCTTC. Residues: CASGGDGYNEQFF.